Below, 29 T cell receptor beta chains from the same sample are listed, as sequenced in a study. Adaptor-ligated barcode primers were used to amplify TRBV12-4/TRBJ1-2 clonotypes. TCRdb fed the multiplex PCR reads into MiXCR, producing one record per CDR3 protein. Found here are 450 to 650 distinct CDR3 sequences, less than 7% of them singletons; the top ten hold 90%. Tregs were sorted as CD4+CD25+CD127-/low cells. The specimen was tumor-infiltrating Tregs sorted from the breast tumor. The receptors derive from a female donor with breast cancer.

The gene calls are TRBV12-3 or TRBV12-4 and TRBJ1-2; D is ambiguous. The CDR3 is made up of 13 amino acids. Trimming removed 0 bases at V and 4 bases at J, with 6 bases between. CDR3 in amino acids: CASSLAGSYGYTF. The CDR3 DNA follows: TGTGCCAGCAGTTTAGCAGGGTCCTATGGCTACACCTTC.

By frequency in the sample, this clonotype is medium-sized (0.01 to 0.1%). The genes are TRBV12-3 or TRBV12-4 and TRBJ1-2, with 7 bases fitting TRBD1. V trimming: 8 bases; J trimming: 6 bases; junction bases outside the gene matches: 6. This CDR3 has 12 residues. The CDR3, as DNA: TGTGCCAGCGCGACAGGGAGGGATGGCTACACCTTC. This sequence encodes CASATGRDGYTF.

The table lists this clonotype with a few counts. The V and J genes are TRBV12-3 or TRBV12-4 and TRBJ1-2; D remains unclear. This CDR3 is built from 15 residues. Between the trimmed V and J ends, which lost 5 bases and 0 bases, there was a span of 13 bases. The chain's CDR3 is CASSQPRQANYGYTF. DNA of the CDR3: TGTGCCAGCAGTCAACCCCGCCAGGCTAACTATGGCTACACCTTC.

In nucleotides, the CDR3 is TGTGCCAGCAGTTTACAAGGCAACTATGGCTACACCTTC. Amino acids: CASSLQGNYGYTF. The chain couples TRBV12-3 or TRBV12-4 to TRBJ1-2, with D unresolved. V lost 2 bases and J lost 2, with 6 bases in between. This CDR3 comprises 13 residues.

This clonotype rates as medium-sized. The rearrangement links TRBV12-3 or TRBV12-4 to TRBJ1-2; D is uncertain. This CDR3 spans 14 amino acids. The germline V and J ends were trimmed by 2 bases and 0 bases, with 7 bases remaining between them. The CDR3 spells CASSLSTANYGYTF. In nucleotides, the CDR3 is TGTGCCAGCAGTTTAAGTACGGCTAACTATGGCTACACCTTC.

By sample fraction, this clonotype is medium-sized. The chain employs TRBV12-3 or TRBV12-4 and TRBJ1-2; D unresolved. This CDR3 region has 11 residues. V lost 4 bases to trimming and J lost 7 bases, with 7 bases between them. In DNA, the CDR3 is TGTGCCAGCAGTTCCTGGGGTGGCTACACCTTC. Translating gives CASSSWGGYTF.

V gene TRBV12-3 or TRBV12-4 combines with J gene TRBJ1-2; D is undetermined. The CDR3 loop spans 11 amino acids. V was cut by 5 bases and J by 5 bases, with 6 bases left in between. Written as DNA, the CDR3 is TGTGCCAGCAGTACACGGTATGGCTACACCTTC. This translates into CASSTRYGYTF.

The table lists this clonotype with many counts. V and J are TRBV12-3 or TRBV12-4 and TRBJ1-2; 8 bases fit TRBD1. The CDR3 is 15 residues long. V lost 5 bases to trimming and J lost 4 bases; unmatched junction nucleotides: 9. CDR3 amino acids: CASSPHVDRVYGYTF. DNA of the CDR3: TGTGCCAGCAGTCCGCACGTGGACAGGGTCTATGGCTACACCTTC.

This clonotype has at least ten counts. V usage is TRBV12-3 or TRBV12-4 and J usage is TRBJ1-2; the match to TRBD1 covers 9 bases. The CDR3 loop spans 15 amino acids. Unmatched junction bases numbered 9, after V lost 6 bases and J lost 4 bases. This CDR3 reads CASRPAGTGSYGYTF. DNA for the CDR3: TGTGCCAGCAGACCCGCGGGGACAGGGTCCTATGGCTACACCTTC.

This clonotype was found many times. The CDR3 sequence: CASSLRRPNYGYTF. The CDR3 DNA sequence: TGTGCCAGCAGTTTGAGGAGACCTAACTATGGCTACACCTTC. The chain uses TRBV12-3 or TRBV12-4 and TRBJ1-2, with unresolved D. Trimming took off 3 bases at V and 0 bases at J, with 8 bases between the two ends. The CDR3 extends over 14 amino acids.

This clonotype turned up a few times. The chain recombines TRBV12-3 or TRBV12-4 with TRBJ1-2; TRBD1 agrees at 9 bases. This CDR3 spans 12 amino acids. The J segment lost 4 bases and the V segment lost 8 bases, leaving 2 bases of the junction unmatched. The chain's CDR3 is CASGTGIYGYTF. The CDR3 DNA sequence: TGTGCCAGCGGGACAGGGATCTATGGCTACACCTTC.

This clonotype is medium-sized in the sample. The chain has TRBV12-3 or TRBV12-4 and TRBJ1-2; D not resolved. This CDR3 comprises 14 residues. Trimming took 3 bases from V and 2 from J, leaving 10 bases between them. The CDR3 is CASSFGATNYGYTF. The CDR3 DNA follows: TGTGCCAGCAGTTTCGGCGCTACCAACTATGGCTACACCTTC.

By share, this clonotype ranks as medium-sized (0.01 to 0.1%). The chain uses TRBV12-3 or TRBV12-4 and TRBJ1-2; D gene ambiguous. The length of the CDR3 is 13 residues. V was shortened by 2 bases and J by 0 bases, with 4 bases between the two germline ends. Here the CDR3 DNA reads TGTGCCAGCAGTTTATCTACTAACTATGGCTACACCTTC. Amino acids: CASSLSTNYGYTF.

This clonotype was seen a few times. Here the CDR3 reads CASSESGTFNYGYTF. Written as DNA, the CDR3 is TGTGCCAGCAGTGAAAGCGGGACTTTCAACTATGGCTACACCTTC. The rearrangement joins TRBV12-3 or TRBV12-4 to TRBJ1-2; TRBD1 might be the D (5 bases). This CDR3 spans 15 amino acids. Trimming removed 5 bases at V and 2 bases at J, with 15 bases between.

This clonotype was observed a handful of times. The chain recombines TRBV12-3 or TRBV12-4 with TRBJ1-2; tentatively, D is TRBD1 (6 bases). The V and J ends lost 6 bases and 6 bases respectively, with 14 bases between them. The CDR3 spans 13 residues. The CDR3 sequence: CASSPGRGNGYTF. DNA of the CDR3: TGTGCCAGCAGCCCAGGCAGGGGTAATGGCTACACCTTC.

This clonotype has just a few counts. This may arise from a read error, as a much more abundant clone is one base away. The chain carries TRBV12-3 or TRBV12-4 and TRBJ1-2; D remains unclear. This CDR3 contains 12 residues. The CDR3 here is CASGLGVRGDTF. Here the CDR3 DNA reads TGTGCCAGCGGGCTCGGGGTACGTGGCGACACCTTC.

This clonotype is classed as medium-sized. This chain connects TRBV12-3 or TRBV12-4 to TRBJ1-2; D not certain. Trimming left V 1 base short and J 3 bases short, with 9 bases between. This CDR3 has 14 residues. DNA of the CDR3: TGTGCCAGCAGTTTAGGGCTAGGGTACTATGGCTACACCTTC. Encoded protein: CASSLGLGYYGYTF.

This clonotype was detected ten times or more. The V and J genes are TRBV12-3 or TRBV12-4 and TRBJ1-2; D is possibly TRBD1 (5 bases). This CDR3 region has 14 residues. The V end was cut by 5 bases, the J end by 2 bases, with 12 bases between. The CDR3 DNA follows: TGTGCCAGCAGTGGGCTAGGGGTGAACTATGGCTACACCTTC. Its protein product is CASSGLGVNYGYTF.

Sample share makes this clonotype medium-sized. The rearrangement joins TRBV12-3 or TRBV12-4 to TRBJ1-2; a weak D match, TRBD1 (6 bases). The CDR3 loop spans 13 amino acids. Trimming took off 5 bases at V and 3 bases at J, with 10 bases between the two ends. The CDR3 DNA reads TGTGCCAGCAGTCGGACAGAGGACTATGGCTACACCTTC. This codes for CASSRTEDYGYTF.

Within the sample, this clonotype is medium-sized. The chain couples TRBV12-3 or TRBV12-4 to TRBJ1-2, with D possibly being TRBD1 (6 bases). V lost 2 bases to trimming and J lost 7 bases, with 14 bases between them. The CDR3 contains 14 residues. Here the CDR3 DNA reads TGTGCCAGCAGTTTATTAGCAGGGGCGCGTGGCTACACCTTC. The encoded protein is CASSLLAGARGYTF.

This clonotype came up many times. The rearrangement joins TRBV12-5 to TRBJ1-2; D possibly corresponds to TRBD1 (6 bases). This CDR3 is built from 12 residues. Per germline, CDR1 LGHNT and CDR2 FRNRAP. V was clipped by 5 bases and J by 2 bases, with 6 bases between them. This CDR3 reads CASGDRNYGYTF. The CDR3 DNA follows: TGTGCTAGTGGTGACAGGAACTATGGCTACACCTTC. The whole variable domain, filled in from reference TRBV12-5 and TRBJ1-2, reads DARVTQTPRHKVTEMGQEVTMRCQPILGHNTVFWYRQTMMQGLELLAYFRNRAPLDDSGMPKDRFSAEMPDATLATLKIQPSEPRDSAVYFCASGDRNYGYTFGSGTRLTVV.

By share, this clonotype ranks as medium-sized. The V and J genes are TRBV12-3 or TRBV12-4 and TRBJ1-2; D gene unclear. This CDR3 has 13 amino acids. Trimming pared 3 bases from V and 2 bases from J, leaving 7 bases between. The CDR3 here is CASSLRMNYGYTF. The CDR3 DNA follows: TGTGCCAGCAGTTTGCGGATGAACTATGGCTACACCTTC.

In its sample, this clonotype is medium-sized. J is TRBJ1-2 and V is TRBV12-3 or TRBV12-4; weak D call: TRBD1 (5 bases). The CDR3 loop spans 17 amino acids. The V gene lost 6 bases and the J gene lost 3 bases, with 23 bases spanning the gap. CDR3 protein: CASSSRDGQGSDYGYTF. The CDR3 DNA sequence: TGTGCCAGCAGCTCCCGGGATGGCCAGGGTTCGGACTATGGCTACACCTTC.

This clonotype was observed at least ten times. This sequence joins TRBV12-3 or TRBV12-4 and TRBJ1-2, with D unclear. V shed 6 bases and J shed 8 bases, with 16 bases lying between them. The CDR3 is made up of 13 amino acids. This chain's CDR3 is CASSPKSDMGYTF. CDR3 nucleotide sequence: TGTGCCAGCAGCCCTAAGTCCGATATGGGCTACACCTTC.

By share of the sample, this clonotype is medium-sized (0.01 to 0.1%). This CDR3 reads CASSLATEGYTF. CDR3 bases: TGTGCCAGCAGTTTAGCTACGGAAGGCTACACCTTC. The chain couples TRBV12-3 or TRBV12-4 to TRBJ1-2; no clear D. V lost 0 bases to trimming and J lost 8 bases, with 7 bases between them. This CDR3 has 12 residues.

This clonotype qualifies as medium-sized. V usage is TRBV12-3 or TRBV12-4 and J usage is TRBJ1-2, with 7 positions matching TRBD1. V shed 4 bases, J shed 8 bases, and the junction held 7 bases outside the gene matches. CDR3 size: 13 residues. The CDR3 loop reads CASSSTGSRGYTF. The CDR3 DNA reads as TGTGCCAGCAGTTCGACAGGGAGTCGCGGCTACACCTTC.

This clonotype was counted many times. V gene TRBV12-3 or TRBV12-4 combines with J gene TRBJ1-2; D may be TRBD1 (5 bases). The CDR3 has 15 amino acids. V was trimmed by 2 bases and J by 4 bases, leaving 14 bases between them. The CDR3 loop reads CASSLRQGTSYGYTF. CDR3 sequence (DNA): TGTGCCAGCAGTTTAAGGCAGGGAACCTCCTATGGCTACACCTTC.

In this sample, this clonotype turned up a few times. The CDR3 DNA sequence: TGTGCCAGCAGTTTGGAAGAGACTACCTATGGCTACACCTTC. This encodes CASSLEETTYGYTF. This rearrangement joins TRBV12-3 or TRBV12-4 to TRBJ1-2; D gene ambiguous. Trimming left V 3 bases short and J 4 bases short, with 12 bases between. The CDR3 totals 14 residues.

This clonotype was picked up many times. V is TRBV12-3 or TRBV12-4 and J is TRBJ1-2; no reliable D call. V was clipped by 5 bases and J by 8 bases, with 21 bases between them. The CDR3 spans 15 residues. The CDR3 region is CASSLGSDRYRGYTF. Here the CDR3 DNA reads TGTGCCAGCAGTCTAGGAAGCGACCGGTACCGCGGCTACACCTTC.